The T cell receptor beta chain described here comes from a study of CD8+ T cells in alopecia areata. Germline-derived CDR1 and CDR2 are SQVTM and ANQGSEA. The CDR3 loop spans 14 amino acids. V lost 1 base and J lost 12, with 19 bases in between. TCR sequencing used cDNA made by reverse transcription of extracted RNA. Here immunoSEQ multiplex PCR was the method, and the copy in TCRdb shows in-frame clones only, minus some. The sample contains under 150,000 clones, around 50% of which appear only once. The TCR was taken from a human donor with alopecia areata. V gene TRBV29-1 combines with J gene TRBJ2-1; D is unresolved. Sample: NKG2D-low CD8+ T cells sorted from blood. The CDR3 coding sequence is TGCAGCGTTGAAGGGGTTGGCGGTTTGACGGGGCAGTTCTTC. Translation: CSVEGVGGLTGQFF.